This passage covers 18 T cell receptor beta chains from one sample sequenced in a study of CD8+ T cells in alopecia areata. Following RNA extraction, reverse transcription yielded cDNA that acted as the sequencing template. TCRdb's table, derived via immunoSEQ multiplex PCR, lists solely in-frame clones and lacks some. The specimen has 200,000 to 300,000 clones, none found just once. Cell sorting was performed on pooled cutaneous lymph node cells with CD4, CD8alpha, NKG2D, NKG2ACE and other markers. Sequencing input: CD4+ T cells sorted from a lymph node. All receptors come from a C3H/HeJ mouse with alopecia areata. MHC haplotype of the mouse line: H2-k.

This clone turned up a few times. Germline and genes: mouse. The read gets to within 4 residues of the CDR3 end, and the germline J gene fills in the rest. This sample includes further DNA sequences coding for the same CDR3. This rearrangement joins TRBV13-1 to TRBJ2-5; D is perhaps TRBD1 (5 bases). This CDR3 is built from 12 residues. Germline-derived CDR1 and CDR2 are NSHNY and SYGAGN. The CDR3 loop is CASSEQGDTQYF. The CDR3 bases that were read are TGTGCCAGCAGTGAGCAGGGTGAC.

Only a few counts were recorded for this clone. The gene names given are mouse names. With the read ending 4 residues before the CDR3 end, the germline J gene is used to fill in that end. Additional DNA sequences in this sample encode the identical CDR3. The chain has TRBV31 and TRBJ2-1; possible D gene TRBD1, 6 bases. The CDR3 length is 12 residues. Germline V gene data show CDR1 as GKSSPN and CDR2 as SITVG. Between the trimmed V and J ends, which lost 1 base and 5 bases, there was a span of 6 bases. Here the CDR3 reads CAWSHRDAEQFF. The part of the CDR3 DNA that was read is TGTGCCTGGAGTCACAGGGATGCT.

This clone occurred a few times. The genes and germline here are from mouse. The read is 4 residues too short to cover the CDR3 end, so that end is filled in from the germline J gene. Distinct nucleotide sequences in the sample also encode this CDR3. This chain uses TRBV5 with TRBJ2-2, with TRBD2 identical over 11 bases. Germline CDR1 LGHNA, CDR2 YNLKQL (reference sequence). The CDR3 runs to 16 residues. V lost 3 bases to trimming and J lost 2 bases; unmatched junction nucleotides: 2. CDR3 bases read: TGTGCCAGCAGCCAGGACTGGGGGGCGAACACCGGG. Encoded protein: CASSQDWGANTG. From start to end, the CDR3 is CASSQDWGANTGQLYF.

Note on this clone: Any gene name here is a mouse gene name. The CDR3 goes on 4 residues after the read ends, and that part is filled in from the germline J gene. The chain uses TRBV13-1 and TRBJ1-2; D remains unclear. The CDR3 is 14 amino acids. The V gene's germline CDR1 is NSHNY and CDR2 SYGAGN. V lost 4 bases and J lost 1, with 11 bases in between. CDR3 DNA, as far as it was read: TGTGCCAGCAGTTTCACAGAAAAAAACTCC. Translation: CASSFTEKNS. The entire CDR3 sequence reads CASSFTEKNSDYTF.

This clone was recorded at least ten times. Gene names follow the mouse nomenclature. The read gets to within 4 residues of the CDR3 end, and the germline J gene fills in the rest. Different DNA sequences within this sample yield the same CDR3. This chain joins TRBV12-1 and TRBJ2-4; D remains unclear. Looked up from germline, CDR1 is SGHSN and CDR2 is HYEKVE. The CDR3 extends over 14 amino acids. Between the trimmed V and J ends, which lost 0 bases and 0 bases, there was a span of 6 bases. Partial CDR3 DNA: TGTGCCAGCTCTCTCGTGGGTAGTCAAAAC. Its protein is CASSLVGSQN. The complete CDR3 reads CASSLVGSQNTLYF.

Note on this clone: Gene names denote mouse genes. The CDR3 end is not reached by the read, which stops 4 residues before it; the germline J gene fills it in. V and J are TRBV1 and TRBJ2-1; D is perhaps TRBD1 (6 bases). V gave up 3 bases and J gave up 5 bases, with 14 bases separating them. Germline loops: CDR1 NSQYPW, CDR2 LRSPGD (reference sequence). The CDR3 length is 15 residues. The part of the CDR3 DNA that was read is TGCACCTGCAGTGCCCCCGGGACAAACCATGCT. Its translation is CTCSAPGTNHA. The entire CDR3 protein is CTCSAPGTNHAEQFF.

As regards this clone: Gene and germline names: mouse. CDR3 bases read: TGTGCCAGCAGCCCCGGGACAACTAACTATGCT. This codes for CASSPGTTNYA. The whole CDR3 sequence reads CASSPGTTNYAEQFF. The chain recombines TRBV5 with TRBJ2-1; TRBD1 is a possible D gene (6 bases). The read ends 4 residues shy of where the CDR3 ends; the end is completed using the germline J gene. The germline V gene encodes CDR1 LGHNA and CDR2 YNLKQL (reference sequence). The ends were cut back, 4 bases at V and 0 bases at J, with 10 bases in the middle. The CDR3 runs 15 residues.

Only a few counts were recorded for this clone. The gene names given are mouse names. The read finishes 4 residues shy of the CDR3 end, and the germline J gene is used to complete it. The sample contains more than one DNA sequence encoding this CDR3. The rearrangement uses TRBV19 and TRBJ2-2, with D possibly matching TRBD1 (5 bases). In germline, CDR1 is FNHDT, CDR2 SITEND (reference sequence). With 2 bases removed from V and 4 bases from J, the gap between germline ends came to 9 bases. CDR3 length equals 14 residues. CDR3 loop: CASSIRGGTGQLYF. The sequenced CDR3 bases are TGTGCCAGCAGTATTAGGGGAGGCACCGGG.

This clone occurred a few times. Gene names follow the mouse nomenclature. The sequenced part of the CDR3 DNA is TGTGCCAGCAGATACCGGGACTCAGAA. It specifies CASRYRDSE. The complete CDR3 protein is CASRYRDSETLYF. The chain couples TRBV19 to TRBJ2-3; possible D gene TRBD2, 6 bases. Sequencing ends 4 residues short of the CDR3 end; the germline J gene provides the rest. The V gene's germline CDR1 is FNHDT and CDR2 SITEND (reference sequence). The CDR3 runs 13 residues. Trimming took off 5 bases at V and 4 bases at J, with 11 bases between the two ends.

This clone showed up just a few times. All gene names here are mouse names. The read halts 4 residues ahead of the CDR3 end, with the missing end drawn from the germline J gene. The chain recombines TRBV19 with TRBJ2-3, with 8 bases that match TRBD1. Germline loops: CDR1 FNHDT, CDR2 SITEND (reference sequence). The CDR3 extends over 13 amino acids. The part of the CDR3 DNA that was read is TGTGCCAGCAGAGAACAGGGGGTAGAA. This gives the protein CASREQGVE. From start to end, the CDR3 is CASREQGVETLYF.

This clone was detected a few times. Gene names denote mouse genes. The CDR3 end lies 4 residues beyond the end of the read and is filled in from the germline J gene. The sample carries other DNA sequences with the same CDR3. The chain employs TRBV13-1 and TRBJ2-1; 13 bases are shared with TRBD2. Germline V gene data show CDR1 as NSHNY and CDR2 as SYGAGN. V gave up 3 bases and J gave up 3 bases; unmatched junction bases: 3. The CDR3 is 16 residues long. CDR3 DNA (partial): TGTGCCAGCAGTGCCGGACTGGGGGGGCGCTATGCT. It encodes CASSAGLGGRYA. The full CDR3 protein reads CASSAGLGGRYAEQFF.

With respect to this clone: Genes here carry mouse names. Other nucleotide sequences in the sample specify the same CDR3. CDR3 DNA, as far as it was read: TGTGCCAGCAGCCCCGACAGGGTCTCCTAT. Its translation: CASSPDRVSY. The CDR3, in full, reads CASSPDRVSYEQYF. The J gene is TRBJ2-7, the V gene TRBV13-3, with TRBD1 matching 7 bases. Read coverage stops 4 residues before the CDR3 terminus; the germline J gene supplies the remainder. The CDR3 totals 14 residues. Trimming removed 5 bases from V and 0 bases from J; junction bases left unmatched: 5. From germline, CDR1 is NNHDY and CDR2 SYVADS.

Of note for this clone: Mouse gene names and germline throughout. The DNA ends 4 residues before the CDR3 does, and the rest of the CDR3 is filled in from the germline J gene. Other DNA variants within this sample encode the same CDR3. The chain couples TRBV13-1 to TRBJ1-1; D possibly corresponds to TRBD1 (6 bases). The CDR3 loop spans 13 amino acids. Germline values: CDR1 NSHNY, CDR2 SYGAGN. V was trimmed by 3 bases and J by 1 base, leaving 7 bases between them. The CDR3 DNA, read in part, is TGTGCCAGCAGTGGGGACAAAAACACA. As protein: CASSGDKNT. The full CDR3 sequence reads CASSGDKNTEVFF.

In this sample, this clone turned up many times. Gene names refer to mouse genes. Other DNA sequences in the sample encode the same CDR3. CDR3 DNA, as far as it was read: TGTGCCAGCAGTTGGGACAGCCAAGAC. This translates into CASSWDSQD. The whole CDR3 sequence reads CASSWDSQDTQYF. V gene TRBV14 combines with J gene TRBJ2-5, with 7 positions matching TRBD1. The read stops 4 residues short of the end of the CDR3; the missing end is completed from the germline J gene. J lost 2 bases, V lost 3 bases, and 0 bases had no gene match. Germline CDR1 reads SGHDT; CDR2 reads FRDEAV. This CDR3 region has 13 residues.

As concerns this clone: Genes and germline are mouse. The CDR3 is cut off 3 residues early in the read; its end comes from the germline J gene. V and J are TRBV13-3 and TRBJ1-6, with 10 bases aligning to TRBD1. TRBJ1-6 is identified as an open reading frame with a role that is uncertain. The length of the CDR3 is 14 residues. Losses at the gene ends were 4 bases for V and 9 bases for J; bases not matched to a gene: 4. Per germline, CDR1 NNHDY and CDR2 SYVADS. This CDR3 is CASSPGTGVSPLYF. The part of the CDR3 DNA that was read is TGTGCCAGCAGTCCCGGGACAGGGGTTTCGCCC.

This clone was detected only a few times. Gene names are mouse gene names. With the read ending 4 residues before the CDR3 end, the germline J gene is used to fill in that end. This chain joins TRBV13-1 and TRBJ2-5; D may be TRBD1 (6 bases). There are 15 residues in the CDR3. CDR1 is NSHNY and CDR2 is SYGAGN in the germline V gene. V lost 0 bases and J lost 2, with 10 bases in between. Incomplete CDR3 DNA: TGTGCCAGCAGTGATGCAGGGGTGGGCCAAGAC. Residues: CASSDAGVGQD. The complete CDR3 protein is CASSDAGVGQDTQYF.

This clone was seen a handful of times. Mouse gene names and germline throughout. The missing CDR3 end, 4 residues past where the read stops, is filled in from the germline J gene. This chain joins TRBV5 and TRBJ1-1; D perhaps matches TRBD1 (5 bases). The CDR3 is 14 residues long. The germline V and J ends were trimmed by 4 bases and 4 bases, with 13 bases remaining between them. The germline V gene encodes CDR1 LGHNA and CDR2 YNLKQL (reference sequence). CDR3 DNA (partial): TGTGCCAGCAGCCCGGTAGGGGAGGGCACA. This codes for CASSPVGEGT. The entire CDR3 is CASSPVGEGTEVFF.

This clone was detected a few times. Gene names and germline match the mouse. From the germline J gene comes the end of the CDR3, since the read stops 4 residues before it. The chain carries TRBV17 and TRBJ1-1; D gene unclear. With 3 bases removed from V and 1 base from J, the gap between germline ends came to 6 bases. The CDR3 is 13 amino acids. Germline V lookup: CDR1 MNHDT, CDR2 YYDKIL. The sequenced CDR3 bases are TGTGCTAGCAGTAGGACTGGGAACACA. Encoded protein: CASSRTGNT. The CDR3 in its entirety is CASSRTGNTEVFF.